The rows below give T cell receptor beta chains drawn from one sample of a study of T-cell reconstitution after alpha-beta-depleted transplantation in children. TCRdb itself ran the PCR reads through MiXCR, one entry per CDR3 protein. The sample consists of some 150,000 distinct CDR3 sequences, roughly 9% of them appearing once. The starting material was PBMCs, mostly from graft donor cells, obtained 180 days after TCRalphabeta/CD19-depleted stem cell transplant. These TCRs come from a female patient aged 2-15 years who had a stem cell transplant for congenital amegakaryocytic thrombocytopenia, so the T cells may come from the graft donor. CDR3s include the opening cysteine and the closing phenylalanine or tryptophan. Fields, in order: CDR3 length, V gene, J gene, clone size, D gene, CDR3 DNA, CDR3 protein. The D gene is left open where the match is weak. Not all rows give a size; the values are once, few, many and, for expanded clones, a class.

15	TRBV6-1	TRBJ2-1	-	TRBD1	TGTGCCAGCTACCGAGAGGGCAGGGGGCACGATGAGCAGTTCTTC	CASYREGRGHDEQFF
13	TRBV12-3/TRBV12-4	TRBJ1-1	-	-	TGTGCCAGCAGTTTTCCCCAGCGAAGAGGCGCTTTCTTT	CASSFPQRRGAFF
14	TRBV5-1	TRBJ1-1	-	-	TGCGCCAGCAGCCCCCAGGCGGGGAACACTGAAGCTTTCTTT	CASSPQAGNTEAFF
15	TRBV7-2	TRBJ1-2	many	-	TGTGCCAGCAGCTTAACTTCGTGGGGAGGCTATGGCTACACCTTC	CASSLTSWGGYGYTF
13	TRBV7-9	TRBJ2-7	many	-	TGTGCCAGCAGCTTTGCTAGCAACTACGAGCAGTACTTC	CASSFASNYEQYF
13	TRBV10-3	TRBJ2-3	many	-	TGTGCCATCGGAAGGGGACCCACAGATACGCAGTATTTT	CAIGRGPTDTQYF
14	TRBV20-1	TRBJ1-6	-	-	TGCAGTGCTAGCCTTCCGGGATTTAATTCACCCCTCCACTTT	CSASLPGFNSPLHF
16	TRBV12-3/TRBV12-4	TRBJ2-5	many	TRBD1	TGTGCCAGCAGTTCCCCGGGACAGGACTTGGAAGAGACCCAGTACTTC	CASSSPGQDLEETQYF
18	TRBV6-5	TRBJ2-4	many	TRBD1	TGTGCCAGCAGTTACCCGATAAATACCGGGACAGGGGAGAACATTCAGTACTTC	CASSYPINTGTGENIQYF
14	TRBV5-4	TRBJ1-1	many	-	TGTGCCAGCAGCTTGATGGTCGGGGACACTGAAGCTTTCTTT	CASSLMVGDTEAFF
12	TRBV12-3/TRBV12-4	TRBJ2-4	many	-	TGTGCCAGCAGTTCCCGGAAAAACATTCAGTACTTC	CASSSRKNIQYF
13	TRBV20-1	TRBJ1-2	few	-	TGCAGTGCTAGTTCGGTACGGAGCTATGGCTACACCTTC	CSASSVRSYGYTF
10	TRBV5-1	TRBJ2-7	-	-	TGCGCCAGCAGCTTGAACGAGCAGTACTTC	CASSLNEQYF
16	TRBV5-6	TRBJ2-1	many	TRBD1	TGTGCCAGCAGCTCATTACCGGGACAGGGATTTGGTGAGCAGTTCTTC	CASSSLPGQGFGEQFF
15	TRBV6-2/TRBV6-3	TRBJ2-4	few	-	TGTGCCAGCAGTTCCCCCCCCGCCAGGGGAAACATTCAGTACTTC	CASSSPPARGNIQYF
16	TRBV10-3	TRBJ2-7	many	-	TGTGCCATCAGTGAAAGGATCGGGCCCCTCTCCTACGAGCAGTACTTC	CAISERIGPLSYEQYF
14	TRBV3-1	TRBJ2-5	many	-	TGTGCCAGCAGCCATCTCGGGGGGCGAGAGACCCAGTACTTC	CASSHLGGRETQYF
13	TRBV5-1	TRBJ2-7	-	-	TGCGCCAGCAGCTCGGGGCCAAGTTACGAGCAGTACTTC	CASSSGPSYEQYF
14	TRBV7-2	TRBJ1-1	-	-	TGTGCCAGCAGCTCGCGGATAGGGGGGGGTAACGCTTTCTTT	CASSSRIGGGNAFF
12	TRBV29-1	TRBJ2-5	many	-	TGCAGCGTTGGGGCAGGACAAGAGACCCAGTACTTC	CSVGAGQETQYF
13	TRBV5-5	TRBJ2-5	many	TRBD2	TGTGCCAGCAGCTTCCGGGGGGACGAGACCCAGTACTTC	CASSFRGDETQYF
15	TRBV5-6	TRBJ2-5	many	TRBD2	TGTGCCAGCACCTCACTAGCGGGGGGACAAGAGACCCAGTACTTC	CASTSLAGGQETQYF
15	TRBV20-1	TRBJ2-3	many	TRBD1	TGCAGTGCGGGGGCACCGGGACAGAACACAGATACGCAGTATTTT	CSAGAPGQNTDTQYF
12	TRBV28	TRBJ1-2	few	-	TGTGCCAGCAGTTTATTAGGGAATGGCTACACCTTC	CASSLLGNGYTF
15	TRBV3-1	TRBJ1-4	few	-	TGTGCCAGCAGCCAAGATTCGGGCTCGGGGGAAAAACTGTTTTTT	CASSQDSGSGEKLFF
18	TRBV6-1	TRBJ1-2	-	-	TGTGCCAGCAGTGACAGGTGGGCAGTTCTAAGCCGCCTGAAAGGCTACACCTTC	CASSDRWAVLSRLKGYTF
15	TRBV29-1	TRBJ2-5	many	TRBD2	TGCAGCGTTGAAGATTGGACTAGCGATGAAGAGACCCAGTACTTC	CSVEDWTSDEETQYF
16	TRBV5-1	TRBJ2-1	many	TRBD2	TGCGCCAGCAGCCTTACTAGCGGGGGGCAAGGGGATGAGCAGTTCTTC	CASSLTSGGQGDEQFF
14	TRBV20-1	TRBJ2-3	many	TRBD1	TGCAGTGCTTTCGACAGGGGTAGCACAGATACGCAGTATTTT	CSAFDRGSTDTQYF
15	TRBV12-3/TRBV12-4	TRBJ1-6	many	-	TGTGCCAGCACCTTGGGGGGGCAGGGGAATTCACCCCTCCACTTT	CASTLGGQGNSPLHF
14	TRBV5-1	TRBJ2-3	-	-	TGCGCCAGCAGCTTGGGACGCTACACAGATACGCAGTATTTT	CASSLGRYTDTQYF
13	TRBV27	TRBJ2-5	many	-	TGTGCCAGCAGTTTACGAGGGCAAGAGACCCAGTACTTC	CASSLRGQETQYF
15	TRBV11-2	TRBJ2-7	few	-	TGTGCCAGCAGCTTAGTGAGTGGGCTCCCCTACGAGCAGTACTTC	CASSLVSGLPYEQYF
12	TRBV18	TRBJ1-1	few	-	TGTGCCAGCTCTCGAAGTAGGGGAGAAGCTTTCTTT	CASSRSRGEAFF
15	TRBV5-1	TRBJ2-5	many	-	TGCGCCAGCAGCTTCTTCAGGGCCGGGAAAGAGACCCAGTACTTC	CASSFFRAGKETQYF
15	TRBV20-1	TRBJ2-1	many	-	TGCAGTGCTAGAGATTCTAGGGACCCCTACAATGAGCAGTTCTTC	CSARDSRDPYNEQFF
14	TRBV12-3/TRBV12-4	TRBJ1-5	-	TRBD1	TGTGCCAGCAGTTTAAGCCAGGGGGCTCAGCCCCAGCATTTT	CASSLSQGAQPQHF
12	TRBV24-1	TRBJ2-5	many	-	TGTGCCACCAGTCGGGGGTTTGAGACCCAGTACTTC	CATSRGFETQYF
12	TRBV28	TRBJ2-1	many	TRBD2	TGTGCCAGCAGTACTAGCGGGAGTCTTGAGTTCTTC	CASSTSGSLEFF
15	TRBV12-3/TRBV12-4	TRBJ2-1	-	-	TGTGCCAGCAACCTGGACGGGGCTCTATACAATGAGCAGTTCTTC	CASNLDGALYNEQFF
15	TRBV7-9	TRBJ2-5	-	-	TGTGCCAGCAGCAAAGAGGCCGGGTTAGGAGAGACCCAGTACTTC	CASSKEAGLGETQYF
13	TRBV5-5	TRBJ1-2	many	TRBD1	TGTGCCAGCAGCTCGGGACAGCGCTATGGCTACACCTTC	CASSSGQRYGYTF
15	TRBV20-1	TRBJ1-1	-	TRBD1	TGCAGTGCGAGCTCCGGGACAGGGTTGAACACTGAAGCTTTCTTT	CSASSGTGLNTEAFF
15	TRBV19	TRBJ2-2	few	-	TGTGCCAGTGGGGGGCGCCTTTTGCCGACCGGGGAGCTGTTTTTT	CASGGRLLPTGELFF
15	TRBV7-2	TRBJ2-1	-	-	TGTGCCAGCAGCTTAGATAGACTTCCGAACAATGAGCAGTTCTTC	CASSLDRLPNNEQFF
14	TRBV6-2/TRBV6-3	TRBJ2-6	-	-	TGTGCCGAAGCCGAGGCCTCTGGGGCCAACGTCCTGACTTTC	CAEAEASGANVLTF
15	TRBV12-3/TRBV12-4	TRBJ2-7	few	-	TGTGCCAGCATGATACAGCGCGGTACTTACTACGAGCAGTACTTC	CASMIQRGTYYEQYF
14	TRBV5-1	TRBJ2-3	-	TRBD1	TGCGCCAGCAGCCCCGGACAGGGGGGAGATACGCAGTATTTT	CASSPGQGGDTQYF
15	TRBV20-1	TRBJ1-6	many	-	TGCAGTGCTAGTGGGACCGGACCGAGAAATTCACCCCTCCACTTT	CSASGTGPRNSPLHF
12	TRBV5-1	TRBJ2-5	-	TRBD2	TGCGCCAGCACTTCGGGGGGGGAGACCCAGTACTTC	CASTSGGETQYF
13	TRBV27	TRBJ2-5	many	TRBD1	TGTGCCAGCAACAAGAGACAGGGAGAGACCCAGTACTTC	CASNKRQGETQYF